A single sample is the source of the 29 T cell receptor beta chains below, sequenced in a study of cytomegalovirus exposure and HLA in healthy donors. The PCR made use of 60 Vbeta and 13 Jbeta primers. The method was immunoSEQ multiplex PCR; TCRdb's version includes in-frame clones alone and lacks a portion of them. The table includes about 74,000 clones, around 70% detected once. Sequencing input: PBMCs. Receptor source: a woman aged 40 to 50 in good health and CMV-seropositive.

The genes are TRBV9 and TRBJ2-3; the D gene is possibly TRBD1 (6 bases). Germline loops: CDR1 SGDLS, CDR2 YYNGEE. This CDR3 contains 12 residues. V was pared by 3 bases and J by 4 bases, with 6 bases between. DNA of the CDR3: TGTGCCAGCAGCGAGGGGGCAGATACGCAGTATTTT. Protein product: CASSEGADTQYF.

This chain joins TRBV29-1 and TRBJ2-7; 7 bases map to TRBD1. CDR3 length equals 14 residues. The ends lost 4 bases at V and 0 bases at J; junction bases unmatched: 6. Germline V CDR1 and CDR2: SQVTM, ANQGSEA. This chain's CDR3 is CSVGGRGSSYEQYF. The DNA for the CDR3 is TGCAGCGTTGGTGGCAGGGGGTCCTCCTACGAGCAGTACTTC.

V gene TRBV6-5 combines with J gene TRBJ2-5, with a possible D match to TRBD2 (5 bases). V dropped 5 bases and J dropped 7 bases, with 14 bases sitting between them. The CDR3 covers 13 residues. Germline CDR1 reads MNHEY; CDR2 reads SVGAGI. CDR3 sequence (DNA): TGTGCCAGCAGTGATGGACCCCGGGGGACCCAGTACTTC. It yields the protein CASSDGPRGTQYF.

This rearrangement joins TRBV5-1 to TRBJ2-3; 11 positions match TRBD2. Germline values: CDR1 SGHRS, CDR2 YFSETQ. J was trimmed by 1 base and V by 6 bases; bases with no gene match: 4. The CDR3 is 15 residues long. In DNA, the CDR3 is TGCGCCAGCAACCCGGGACTAGCGGGCACAGATACGCAGTATTTT. It yields the protein CASNPGLAGTDTQYF. The entire variable domain, with the rest obtained from reference TRBV5-1 and TRBJ2-3, is as follows: KAGVTQTPRYLIKTRGQQVTLSCSPISGHRSVSWYQQTPGQGLQFLFEYFSETQRNKGNFPGRFSGRQFSNSRSEMNVSTLELGDSALYLCASNPGLAGTDTQYFGPGTRLTVL.

The rearrangement links TRBV27 to TRBJ1-2; no clear D. Trimming took off 2 bases at V and 3 bases at J, with 10 bases between the two ends. The CDR3 contains 14 residues. Germline values: CDR1 MNHEY, CDR2 SMNVEV (reference sequence). The CDR3 spells CASSLRRDYYGYTF. The CDR3 coding sequence is TGTGCCAGCAGTTTACGGAGGGATTACTATGGCTACACCTTC.

The chain combines TRBV19 with TRBJ2-1; 9 nucleotides line up with TRBD1. Germline lookup yields CDR1 LNHDA and CDR2 SQIVND (reference sequence). This CDR3 is 15 amino acids long. V lost 5 bases, J lost 7 bases, and 9 bases stayed unmatched. CDR3 coding DNA: TGTGCCAGTAGTTGGGGGGTTGGGACAGGGAATGAGCAGTTCTTC. Protein sequence: CASSWGVGTGNEQFF.

CDR3 nucleotide sequence: TGTGCCACTACGACAGGGTATGGCTACACCTTC. Translating gives CATTTGYGYTF. This sequence joins TRBV6-1 and TRBJ1-2; 7 nucleotides match TRBD1. CDR1 is MNHNS and CDR2 is SASEGT in the germline V gene. The CDR3 length is 11 residues. J gave up 5 bases and V 10 bases, and 4 bases lay outside the gene matches.

This rearrangement joins TRBV30 to TRBJ1-2; 7 nucleotides agree with TRBD1. Germline CDR1 reads GTSNPN; CDR2 reads SVGIG (reference sequence). The CDR3 totals 13 residues. V lost 5 bases and J lost 1; bases outside the gene matches: 4. The CDR3 nucleotides are TGTGCCTGGGCCGGGACAGTTAACTATGGCTACACCTTC. It codes for CAWAGTVNYGYTF.

This chain joins TRBV6-5 and TRBJ2-1, with 12 bases lining up with TRBD2. Germline trimming cut 6 bases from V and 12 bases from J; bases unmatched to any gene: 12. Germline lookup yields CDR1 MNHEY and CDR2 SVGAGI. This CDR3 spans 15 amino acids. The CDR3 protein is CASSRTSGMGNVQFF. The DNA of the CDR3 is TGTGCCAGCAGCCGGACTAGCGGGATGGGTAACGTGCAGTTCTTC.

The CDR3 region is CASSPIPGLNQPQHF. The DNA for the CDR3 is TGTGCCAGCAGCCCCATTCCCGGACTCAATCAGCCCCAGCATTTT. V is TRBV5-5 and J is TRBJ1-5; D not certain. Germline CDR1 and CDR2: SGHKS and YYEKEE (reference sequence). The CDR3 extends over 15 amino acids. Between the trimmed V and J ends, which lost 4 bases and 3 bases, there was a span of 14 bases.

The genes are TRBV7-9 and TRBJ2-3; a possible D gene is TRBD1 (5 bases). Trimming removed 11 bases from V and 3 bases from J, with 15 bases in between. There are 13 residues in the CDR3. Germline V CDR1 and CDR2: SEHNR, FQNEAQ (reference sequence). The DNA of the CDR3 is TGTGCCGACAGTCAGGGTGTAACAGATACGCAGTATTTT. Residues: CADSQGVTDTQYF.

V usage is TRBV6-4 and J usage is TRBJ1-4, with a possible D match to TRBD1 (5 bases). CDR3 length: 11 amino acids. Trimming shortened V by 8 bases and J by 15 bases, and 16 bases separated the two germline ends. The germline gives CDR1 MRHNA, CDR2 SNTAGT. This CDR3 reads CASPRPQGVFF. CDR3 coding DNA: TGTGCCAGCCCACGACCCCAGGGCGTGTTTTTT.

By proportion, this clone is large. The chain uses TRBV19 and TRBJ2-7, with D perhaps matching TRBD1 (7 bases). The CDR3 runs to 13 residues. V was cut by 8 bases and J by 5 bases, with 16 bases left in between. Germline V gene sequence: CDR1 LNHDA, CDR2 SQIVND (reference sequence). In nucleotides, the CDR3 is TGTGCCAGTGGGAACAGGGGAGGTAACGAGCAGTACTTC. It specifies CASGNRGGNEQYF. Filled out from reference TRBV19 and TRBJ2-7, the complete variable domain reads DGGITQSPKYLFRKEGQNVTLSCEQNLNHDAMYWYRQDPGQGLRLIYYSQIVNDFQKGDIAEGYSVSREKKESFPLTVTSAQKNPTAFYLCASGNRGGNEQYFGPGTRLTVT.

About this clone itself: The junction differs from germline at one of its ends, possibly a read error. The rearrangement links TRBV25-1 to TRBJ1-2; D gene ambiguous. Germline V gene lookup returns CDR1 MGHDK and CDR2 SYGVNS. The CDR3 totals 12 residues. The CDR3 is CASRPGNSGYTF. CDR3 sequence (DNA): TGTGCCAGCAGGCCGGGAAACTCTGGCTACACCTTC.

This chain uses TRBV19 with TRBJ1-1; D gene unclear. The CDR3 consists of 11 residues. Germline CDR1 reads LNHDA; CDR2 reads SQIVND (reference sequence). With 8 bases removed from V and 5 bases from J, the gap between germline ends came to 9 bases. The CDR3 is CASAAGTEAFF. Written as DNA, the CDR3 is TGTGCCAGTGCCGCGGGGACTGAAGCTTTCTTT. The entire variable domain, with the rest obtained from reference TRBV19 and TRBJ1-1, is as follows: DGGITQSPKYLFRKEGQNVTLSCEQNLNHDAMYWYRQDPGQGLRLIYYSQIVNDFQKGDIAEGYSVSREKKESFPLTVTSAQKNPTAFYLCASAAGTEAFFGQGTRLTVV.

V gene TRBV27 combines with J gene TRBJ2-7; 11 positions match TRBD1. The germline V gene encodes CDR1 MNHEY and CDR2 SMNVEV (reference sequence). This CDR3 spans 15 amino acids. Trimming cost V 6 bases and J 3 bases; bases outside gene matches: 7. For the CDR3, the DNA is TGTGCCAGCAGCCGACCGGGACAGGGGGTCTACGAGCAGTACTTC. This codes for CASSRPGQGVYEQYF.

The chain links TRBV7-8 to TRBJ2-5, with 13 bases lining up with TRBD2. The CDR3 has 16 residues. J gave up 4 bases and V 3 bases, and 5 bases lay outside the gene matches. CDR1 is SGHVS, CDR2 FQNEAQ, per germline. The CDR3 protein is CASSFGTSGIGETQYF. The CDR3 nucleotides are TGTGCCAGCAGCTTCGGGACTAGCGGGATAGGAGAGACCCAGTACTTC.

J is TRBJ2-3 and V is TRBV5-1; D remains unclear. Germline V lookup: CDR1 SGHRS, CDR2 YFSETQ. Trimming took off 0 bases at V and 2 bases at J, with 10 bases between the two ends. The CDR3 runs 15 residues. Here the CDR3 reads CASSLAGNPTDTQYF. As DNA, the CDR3 is TGCGCCAGCAGCTTGGCCGGTAATCCCACAGATACGCAGTATTTT.

The genes are TRBV10-2 and TRBJ1-1, with 7 bases fitting TRBD1. This CDR3 has 18 amino acids. With 8 bases clipped from V and 0 bases from J, the junction kept 18 bases outside the gene matches. Germline lookup yields CDR1 WSHSY and CDR2 SAAADI. CDR3 amino acids: CASPSEGTATNLNTEAFF. For the CDR3, the DNA is TGCGCCAGCCCTAGTGAAGGGACAGCGACTAACCTGAACACTGAAGCTTTCTTT.

The chain couples TRBV19 to TRBJ2-5; TRBD2 is a possible D gene (6 bases). Trimming pared 4 bases from V and 5 bases from J, leaving 20 bases between. CDR3 length: 16 residues. Germline V gene data show CDR1 as LNHDA and CDR2 as SQIVND (reference sequence). CDR3 amino acids: CASSNTKTSGMETQYF. CDR3 bases: TGTGCCAGTAGTAACACAAAGACTAGTGGGATGGAGACCCAGTACTTC.

This chain links TRBV6-6 with TRBJ2-5; 11 bases line up with TRBD1. V was clipped by 6 bases and J by 4 bases; unmatched bases: 7. The CDR3 has 15 amino acids. CDR1 is MNHNY and CDR2 is SVGAGI in the germline V gene (reference sequence). The CDR3 protein is CASRKDRGRLETQYF. CDR3 coding DNA: TGTGCCAGCAGGAAGGACAGGGGGCGTTTAGAGACCCAGTACTTC.

The rearrangement joins TRBV6-1 to TRBJ1-2; D is possibly TRBD1 (5 bases). Between the trimmed V and J ends, which lost 0 bases and 4 bases, there was a span of 9 bases. This CDR3 spans 14 amino acids. Looked up from germline, CDR1 is MNHNS and CDR2 is SASEGT. CDR3: CASSEAGEAYGYTF. CDR3 sequence (DNA): TGTGCCAGCAGTGAAGCAGGGGAGGCCTATGGCTACACCTTC.

The genes are TRBV6-1 and TRBJ2-1; TRBD2 agrees at 10 bases. CDR1 is MNHNS and CDR2 is SASEGT in the germline V gene. V lost 4 bases, J lost 9 bases, and 15 bases stayed unmatched. CDR3 length: 17 residues. The CDR3 loop reads CASSGASGRAVRGEQFF. Here the CDR3 DNA reads TGTGCCAGCAGTGGAGCTAGCGGGAGAGCTGTAAGGGGTGAGCAGTTCTTC.

The chain carries TRBV6-1 and TRBJ2-7, with D uncertain. CDR3 length: 12 amino acids. Between the trimmed V and J ends, which lost 10 bases and 1 base, there was a span of 11 bases. Germline V gives CDR1 MNHNS, CDR2 SASEGT. CDR3: CATQAISYEQYF. CDR3 bases: TGTGCCACCCAGGCAATTTCCTACGAGCAGTACTTC.

The chain employs TRBV9 and TRBJ2-7; 8 nucleotides line up with TRBD1. The CDR3 covers 15 residues. The V gene end was trimmed by 4 bases and the J gene end by 0 bases; junction bases not matched to a gene: 6. CDR1 is SGDLS, CDR2 YYNGEE, per germline. The CDR3, as DNA: TGTGCCAGCAGCCCCGGGACAGGAGCCTCCTACGAGCAGTACTTC. Amino acids: CASSPGTGASYEQYF. The full variable domain, rest sourced from reference TRBV9 and TRBJ2-7, is DSGVTQTPKHLITATGQRVTLRCSPRSGDLSVYWYQQSLDQGLQFLIQYYNGEERAKGNILERFSAQQFPDLHSELNLSSLELGDSALYFCASSPGTGASYEQYFGPGTRLTVT.

This clone has only a few counts. The chain couples TRBV5-5 to TRBJ2-2; no reliable D call. Germline-derived CDR1 and CDR2 are SGHKS and YYEKEE (reference sequence). The CDR3 is made up of 13 amino acids. Trimming took off 1 base at V and 4 bases at J, with 5 bases between the two ends. This CDR3 is CASSLYGTGELFF. CDR3 in DNA: TGTGCCAGCAGCTTGTACGGCACCGGGGAGCTGTTTTTT.

V gene TRBV29-1 combines with J gene TRBJ2-3, with TRBD1 identical over 10 bases. The V gene's germline CDR1 is SQVTM and CDR2 ANQGSEA. V trimming: 6 bases; J trimming: 1 base; junction bases outside the gene matches: 4. CDR3 size: 14 residues. In nucleotides, the CDR3 is TGCAGCGTGGACGGGACAGGGGGCACAGATACGCAGTATTTT. Amino acid sequence: CSVDGTGGTDTQYF.

This chain connects TRBV14 to TRBJ2-7; TRBD2 matches at 9 bases. The CDR3 is made up of 15 amino acids. J lost 1 base, V lost 3 bases, and 4 bases had no gene match. The germline V gene has CDR1 SGHDN and CDR2 FVKESK. CDR3 protein: CASSHDSGRSYEQYF. CDR3 bases: TGTGCCAGCAGCCACGATAGCGGGAGATCCTACGAGCAGTACTTC.

The chain couples TRBV30 to TRBJ1-1; D perhaps matches TRBD1 (6 bases). V shed 2 bases and J shed 1 base, with 8 bases lying between them. This CDR3 has 13 amino acids. Per germline, CDR1 GTSNPN and CDR2 SVGIG (reference sequence). CDR3 sequence: CAWSIGGNTEAFF. CDR3 bases: TGTGCCTGGAGTATAGGGGGGAACACTGAAGCTTTCTTT.